This TCR beta chain is drawn from a study of blood T cell repertoires in COVID-19. Measured with immunoSEQ multiplex PCR; TCRdb has only the in-frame clones, and not every one. The data contain roughly 250,000 clones, around four fifths of them singletons. CDR1 is MDHEN, CDR2 SYDVKM, per germline. V lost 7 bases, J lost 2 bases, and 11 bases lay in between. The CDR3 is 13 amino acids. The sequenced sample was peripheral blood. The chain joins TRBV28 to TRBJ1-2; weak D call: TRBD1 (5 bases). The clonotype originates from a woman aged 55 to 70 with active or convalescent COVID-19. The DNA for the CDR3 is TGTGCCAGCATTCAGGGTTCCAACTATGGCTACACCTTC. Its translation is CASIQGSNYGYTF.